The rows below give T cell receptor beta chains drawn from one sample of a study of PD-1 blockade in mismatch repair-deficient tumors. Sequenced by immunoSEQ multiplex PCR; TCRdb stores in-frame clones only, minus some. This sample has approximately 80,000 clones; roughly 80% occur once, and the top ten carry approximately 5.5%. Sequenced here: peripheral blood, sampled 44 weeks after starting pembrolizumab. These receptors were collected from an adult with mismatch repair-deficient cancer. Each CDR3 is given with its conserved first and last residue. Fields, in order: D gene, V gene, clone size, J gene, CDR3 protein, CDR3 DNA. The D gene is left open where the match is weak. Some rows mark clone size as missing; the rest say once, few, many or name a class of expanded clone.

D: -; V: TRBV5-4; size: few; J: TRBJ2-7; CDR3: CASSSDSILGEQYF; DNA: TGTGCCAGCAGCTCGGACTCGATCTTAGGGGAGCAGTACTTC
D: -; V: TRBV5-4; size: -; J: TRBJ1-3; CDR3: CASSLDAVSPTIYF; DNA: TGTGCCAGCAGCTTGGATGCGGTATCCCCCACCATATATTTT
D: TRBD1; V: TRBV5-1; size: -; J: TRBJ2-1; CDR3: CASSSDRGPSSYNEQFF; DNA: TGCGCCAGCAGCTCGGACAGGGGGCCGAGCTCCTACAATGAGCAGTTCTTC
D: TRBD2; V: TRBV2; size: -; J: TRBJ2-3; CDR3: CASRSTTSGRASTQYF; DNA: TGTGCCAGCAGGAGCACTACTAGCGGGAGGGCCAGTACGCAGTATTTT
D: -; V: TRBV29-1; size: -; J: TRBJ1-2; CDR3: CSVELDNYLPPNYGYTF; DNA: TGCAGCGTTGAGCTTGACAATTACCTACCTCCTAACTATGGCTACACCTTC
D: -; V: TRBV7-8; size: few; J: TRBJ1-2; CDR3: CASSLVRDYGYTF; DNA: TGTGCCAGCAGCTTAGTGAGGGACTATGGCTACACCTTC
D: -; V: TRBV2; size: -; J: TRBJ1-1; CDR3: CASSQKGEAFF; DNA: TGTGCCAGCAGCCAAAAGGGTGAAGCTTTCTTT
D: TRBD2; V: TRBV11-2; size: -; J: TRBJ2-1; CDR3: CASSLEGTSGSSSEQFF; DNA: TGTGCCAGCAGCTTGGAAGGGACTAGCGGGAGTTCTAGTGAGCAGTTCTTC
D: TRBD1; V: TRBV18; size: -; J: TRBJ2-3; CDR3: CASSPTGVGTDTQYF; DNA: TGTGCCAGCTCACCAACAGGGGTCGGCACAGATACGCAGTATTTT
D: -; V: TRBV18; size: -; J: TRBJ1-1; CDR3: CASSPIGEKNTEAFF; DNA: TGTGCCAGCTCACCAATTGGGGAGAAGAACACTGAAGCTTTCTTT
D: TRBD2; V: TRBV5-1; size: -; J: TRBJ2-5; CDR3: CASSWWAGEGETQYF; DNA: TGCGCCAGCAGCTGGTGGGCGGGAGAAGGAGAGACCCAGTACTTC
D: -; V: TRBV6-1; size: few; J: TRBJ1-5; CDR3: CASSPRRAGEQPQHF; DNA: TGTGCCAGCAGCCCACGGAGGGCCGGGGAACAGCCCCAGCATTTT
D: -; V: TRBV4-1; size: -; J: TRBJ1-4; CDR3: CASSQEGIPNEKLFF; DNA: TGCGCCAGCAGCCAAGAGGGGATCCCTAATGAAAAACTGTTTTTT
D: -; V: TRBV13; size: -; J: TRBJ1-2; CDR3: CASSAGSVAGYTF; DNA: TGTGCCAGCAGCGCGGGGAGCGTGGCTGGCTACACCTTC
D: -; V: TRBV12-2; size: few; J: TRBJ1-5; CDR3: CASRRRTGVNQPQHF; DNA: TGTGCAAGTCGCCGAAGGACAGGAGTCAATCAGCCCCAGCATTTT
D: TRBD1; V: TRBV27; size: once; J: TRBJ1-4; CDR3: CASSLSGQANEKLFF; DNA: TGTGCCAGCAGTTTATCGGGACAGGCTAATGAAAAACTGTTTTTT
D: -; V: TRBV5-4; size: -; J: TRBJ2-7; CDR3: CASSLIPGHTSSQTYEQYF; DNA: TGTGCCAGCAGCTTAATACCGGGACATACCTCGAGCCAGACCTACGAGCAGTACTTC
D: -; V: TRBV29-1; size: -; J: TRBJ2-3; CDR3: CSVRQGGYTDTQYF; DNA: TGCAGCGTTAGGCAGGGGGGGTACACAGATACGCAGTATTTT
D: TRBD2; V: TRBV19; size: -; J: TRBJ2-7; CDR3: CASSTREGLYEQYF; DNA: TGTGCCAGTAGTACCCGGGAGGGCCTATACGAGCAGTACTTC
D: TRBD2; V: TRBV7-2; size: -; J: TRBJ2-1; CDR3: CASSRRGGSSYNEQFF; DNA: TGTGCCAGCAGTCGCCGGGGGGGTAGCTCCTACAATGAGCAGTTCTTC
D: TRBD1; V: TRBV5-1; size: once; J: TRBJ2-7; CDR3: CASSLGTGSFYEQYF; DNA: TGCGCCAGCAGCTTGGGGACAGGGTCTTTCTACGAGCAGTACTTC
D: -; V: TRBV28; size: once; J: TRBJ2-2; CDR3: CASEGFPNTGELFF; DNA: TGTGCCAGTGAGGGTTTTCCGAACACCGGGGAGCTGTTTTTT
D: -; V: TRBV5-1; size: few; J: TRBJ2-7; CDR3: CASSLAEQREQYF; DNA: TGCGCCAGCAGCTTGGCCGAGCAGCGGGAGCAGTACTTC
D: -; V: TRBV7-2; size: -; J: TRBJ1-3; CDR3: CASGNRTRNTIYF; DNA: TGTGCCAGCGGAAACAGGACCCGAAACACCATATATTTT
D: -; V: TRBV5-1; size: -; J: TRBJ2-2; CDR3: CASSFEGSGTGELFF; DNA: TGCGCCAGCAGCTTCGAGGGCTCGGGCACCGGGGAGCTGTTTTTT
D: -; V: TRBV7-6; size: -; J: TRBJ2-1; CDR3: CASSPDPLGTYNEQFF; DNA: TGTGCCAGCAGCCCAGACCCCCTCGGGACCTACAATGAGCAGTTCTTC
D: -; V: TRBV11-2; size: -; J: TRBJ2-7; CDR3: CASSSGGGAPSYEQYF; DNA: TGTGCCAGCAGCTCGGGGGGCGGAGCCCCATCCTACGAGCAGTACTTC